A selection of T cell receptor beta chains follows, all from one sample in a study of identical twins. MiXCR, run by TCRdb on the 5' RACE reads, gives a single entry per CDR3 protein. Among fewer than 350,000 distinct CDR3 sequences listed, more than 6.5% were seen once. The sample also formed part of further work on yellow fever vaccine responses in identical twins.

Sample: memory (CD45RO+) T cells sorted from blood. These receptors originate from a woman in her late teens or twenties in good health. The CDR3 runs from the conserved cysteine through the conserved F or W. The order of the fields is V gene, J gene, clone size, D gene, CDR3 protein, CDR3 DNA. The D gene is left open where the match is weak. Only some rows state a clone size, as once, few, many or a class for expanded clones.

TRBV18	TRBJ2-2	NA	NA	CASSPWDLRTNTGELFF	TGTGCCAGCTCACCATGGGACCTCCGAACAAACACCGGGGAGCTGTTTTTT
TRBV14	TRBJ2-1	NA	TRBD1	CASSQLILINLDSETGHSYNEQFF	TGTGCCAGCAGCCAATTAATACTAATAAACCTAGACAGTGAGACAGGGCATTCCTACAATGAGCAGTTCTTC
TRBV24-1	TRBJ1-1	NA	NA	CATRSAETEAFF	TGTGCCACCAGGTCAGCAGAGACTGAAGCTTTCTTT
TRBV28	TRBJ1-3	few	NA	CASISQHTIYF	TGTGCCAGCATATCTCAGCACACCATATATTTT
TRBV5-6	TRBJ2-5	NA	NA	CASRPAGYTETQYF	TGTGCCAGCAGGCCAGCGGGCTATACGGAGACCCAGTACTTC
TRBV28	TRBJ1-1	few	NA	CASTKPSREKNTEAFF	TGTGCCAGCACCAAACCGTCTCGGGAAAAGAACACTGAAGCTTTCTTT
TRBV18	TRBJ2-2	few	NA	CASSPGRTGDRTGELFF	TGTGCCAGCTCACCAGGTAGAACCGGGGACCGAACCGGGGAGCTGTTTTTT
TRBV7-3	TRBJ1-1	NA	NA	CASSRAAGGNTEAFF	TGTGCCAGCAGCCGCGCGGCGGGGGGTAACACTGAAGCTTTCTTT
TRBV2	TRBJ1-3	few	NA	CASRGSSGNTIYF	TGTGCCAGCAGGGGGTCCTCTGGAAACACCATATATTTT
TRBV5-1	TRBJ2-3	many	NA	CASCASAGATDTQYF	TGCGCCAGCTGCGCTTCGGCGGGGGCCACAGATACGCAGTATTTT
TRBV6-1	TRBJ2-5	NA	NA	CASSDWQGSETQYF	TGTGCCAGCAGTGATTGGCAAGGGAGCGAGACCCAGTACTTC
TRBV4-1	TRBJ2-7	few	TRBD2	CASSQQTSGVSYEQYF	TGCGCCAGCAGCCAACAAACTAGCGGGGTCTCCTACGAGCAGTACTTC
TRBV6-2/TRBV6-3	TRBJ1-5	NA	NA	CASSYGGLRNQPQHF	TGTGCCAGCAGTTACGGGGGGCTGCGAAATCAGCCCCAGCATTTT
TRBV5-4	TRBJ1-2	many	NA	CASSGSFVDYGYTF	TGTGCCAGCAGCGGGAGCTTTGTGGACTATGGCTACACCTTC
TRBV5-1	TRBJ2-3	few	NA	CASSEGGSTDTQYF	TGCGCCAGCAGCGAGGGGGGGAGCACAGATACGCAGTATTTT
TRBV9	TRBJ1-2	NA	NA	CASSPRGSLGNGYTF	TGTGCCAGCAGCCCCCGAGGTAGCCTAGGAAATGGCTACACCTTC
TRBV4-1	TRBJ2-3	many	NA	CASSPRRTRWDTQYF	TGCGCCAGCAGCCCCCGGAGGACCCGCTGGGATACGCAGTATTTT
TRBV13	TRBJ2-3	NA	NA	CASSLAELTDTQYF	TGTGCCAGCAGCTTAGCGGAACTTACAGATACGCAGTATTTT
TRBV5-6	TRBJ2-6	NA	TRBD1	CASSFRDRVTGANVLTF	TGTGCCAGCAGCTTCCGGGACAGGGTCACTGGGGCCAACGTCCTGACTTTC
TRBV6-2/TRBV6-3	TRBJ1-2	NA	NA	CASSYLTEYGYTF	TGTGCCAGCAGTTACCTTACGGAATATGGCTACACCTTC
TRBV5-1	TRBJ1-2	NA	NA	CASSKEFDSYGYTF	TGCGCCAGCAGCAAAGAATTCGATTCCTATGGCTACACCTTC
TRBV15	TRBJ1-5	NA	NA	CATRDYAGASNQPQHF	TGTGCCACCAGAGATTACGCAGGGGCAAGCAATCAGCCCCAGCATTTT
TRBV12-3/TRBV12-4	TRBJ2-2	many	NA	CASSLYSVTGELFF	TGTGCCAGCAGTTTATACAGTGTCACCGGGGAGCTGTTTTTT
TRBV5-1	TRBJ2-2	few	NA	CASSLLTGRPTGELFF	TGCGCCAGCAGCTTGTTGACGGGGAGACCCACCGGGGAGCTGTTTTTT